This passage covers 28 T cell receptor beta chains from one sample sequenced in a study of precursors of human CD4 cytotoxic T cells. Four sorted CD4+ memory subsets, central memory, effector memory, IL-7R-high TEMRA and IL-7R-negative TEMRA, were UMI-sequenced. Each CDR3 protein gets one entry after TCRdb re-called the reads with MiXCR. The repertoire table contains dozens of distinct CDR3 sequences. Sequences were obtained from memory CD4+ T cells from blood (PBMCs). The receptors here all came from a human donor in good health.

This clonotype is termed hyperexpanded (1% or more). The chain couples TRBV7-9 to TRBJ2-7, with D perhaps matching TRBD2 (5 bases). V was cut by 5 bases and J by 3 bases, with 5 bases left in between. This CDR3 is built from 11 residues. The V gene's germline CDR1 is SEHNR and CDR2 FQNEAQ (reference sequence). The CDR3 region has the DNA TGTGCCAGCAGCCGGGGCTACGAGCAGTACTTC. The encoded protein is CASSRGYEQYF.

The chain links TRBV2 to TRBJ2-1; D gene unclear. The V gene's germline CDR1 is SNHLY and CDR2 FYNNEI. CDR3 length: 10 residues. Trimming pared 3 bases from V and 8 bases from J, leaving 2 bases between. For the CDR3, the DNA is TGTGCCAGCAGTGACTATGAGCAGTTCTTC. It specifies CASSDYEQFF.

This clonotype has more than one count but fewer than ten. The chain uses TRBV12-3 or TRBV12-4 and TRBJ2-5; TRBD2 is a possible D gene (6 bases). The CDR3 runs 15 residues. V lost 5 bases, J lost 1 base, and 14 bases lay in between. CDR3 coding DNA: TGTGCCAGCAGTCCCACCCCGGGACTCCAAGAGACCCAGTACTTC. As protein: CASSPTPGLQETQYF.

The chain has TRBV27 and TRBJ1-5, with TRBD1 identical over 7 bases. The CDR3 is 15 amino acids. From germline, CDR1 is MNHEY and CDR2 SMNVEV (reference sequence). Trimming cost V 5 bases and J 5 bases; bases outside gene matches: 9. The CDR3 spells CASSRSRDSYQPQHF. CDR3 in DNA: TGTGCCAGCAGTAGGTCCCGGGACAGCTATCAGCCCCAGCATTTT.

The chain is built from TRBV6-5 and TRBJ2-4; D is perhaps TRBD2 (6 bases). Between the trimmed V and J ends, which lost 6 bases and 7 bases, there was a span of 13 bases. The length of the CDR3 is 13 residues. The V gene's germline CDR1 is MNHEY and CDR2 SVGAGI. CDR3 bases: TGTGCCAGCAGAGGGACCGGAGGGAACATTCAGTACTTC. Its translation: CASRGTGGNIQYF.

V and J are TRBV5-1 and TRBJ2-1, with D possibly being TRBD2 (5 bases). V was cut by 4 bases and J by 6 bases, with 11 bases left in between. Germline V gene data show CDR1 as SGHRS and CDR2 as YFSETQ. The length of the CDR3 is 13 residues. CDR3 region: CASSAGRANEQFF. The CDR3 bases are TGCGCCAGCAGCGCGGGTAGGGCCAATGAGCAGTTCTTC.

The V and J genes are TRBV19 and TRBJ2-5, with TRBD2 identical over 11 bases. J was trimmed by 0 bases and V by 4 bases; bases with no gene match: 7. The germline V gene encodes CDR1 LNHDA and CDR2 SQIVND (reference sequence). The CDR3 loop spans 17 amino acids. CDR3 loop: CASSKFGLAGYQETQYF. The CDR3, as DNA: TGTGCCAGTAGTAAATTCGGACTAGCGGGCTACCAAGAGACCCAGTACTTC. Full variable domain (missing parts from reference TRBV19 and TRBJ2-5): DGGITQSPKYLFRKEGQNVTLSCEQNLNHDAMYWYRQDPGQGLRLIYYSQIVNDFQKGDIAEGYSVSREKKESFPLTVTSAQKNPTAFYLCASSKFGLAGYQETQYFGPGTRLLVL.

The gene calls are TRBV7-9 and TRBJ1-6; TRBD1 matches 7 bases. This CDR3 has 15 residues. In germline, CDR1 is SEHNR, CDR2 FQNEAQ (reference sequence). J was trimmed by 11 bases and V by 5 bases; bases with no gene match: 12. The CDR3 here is CASSAPGQLIAPLHF. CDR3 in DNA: TGTGCCAGCAGCGCCCCGGGACAGCTCATTGCACCCCTCCACTTT.

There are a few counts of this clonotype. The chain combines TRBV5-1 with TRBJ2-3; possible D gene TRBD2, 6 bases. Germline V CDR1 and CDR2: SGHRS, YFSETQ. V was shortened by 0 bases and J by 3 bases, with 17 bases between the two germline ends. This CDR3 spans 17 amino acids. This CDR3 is CASSLVGGGIGTDTQYF. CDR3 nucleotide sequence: TGCGCCAGCAGCTTGGTGGGTGGCGGGATCGGAACAGATACGCAGTATTTT. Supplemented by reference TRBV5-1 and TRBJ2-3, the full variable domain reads KAGVTQTPRYLIKTRGQQVTLSCSPISGHRSVSWYQQTPGQGLQFLFEYFSETQRNKGNFPGRFSGRQFSNSRSEMNVSTLELGDSALYLCASSLVGGGIGTDTQYFGPGTRLTVL.

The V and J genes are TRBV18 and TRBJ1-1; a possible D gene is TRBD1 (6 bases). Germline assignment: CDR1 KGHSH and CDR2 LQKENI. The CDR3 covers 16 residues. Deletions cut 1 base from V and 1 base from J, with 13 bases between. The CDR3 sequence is CASSPRGRGSNTEAFF. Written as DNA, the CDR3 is TGTGCCAGCTCACCACGGGGGCGGGGGTCGAACACTGAAGCTTTCTTT.

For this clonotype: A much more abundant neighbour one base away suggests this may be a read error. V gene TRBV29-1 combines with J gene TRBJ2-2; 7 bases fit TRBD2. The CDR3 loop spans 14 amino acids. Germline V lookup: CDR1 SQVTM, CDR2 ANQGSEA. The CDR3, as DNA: TGCAGCGTTGAACACGGGGGGAACACCGGGGTGCTGTTTTTT. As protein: CSVEHGGNTGVLFF.

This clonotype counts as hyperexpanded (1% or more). As DNA, the CDR3 is TGTGCCAGCAGCGTGTCGGACAGTTATAATTCACCCCTCCACTTT. Translation: CASSVSDSYNSPLHF. V and J are TRBV9 and TRBJ1-6, with D perhaps TRBD1 (6 bases). The CDR3 totals 15 residues. V dropped 2 bases and J dropped 4 bases, with 10 bases sitting between them. Germline V gives CDR1 SGDLS, CDR2 YYNGEE.

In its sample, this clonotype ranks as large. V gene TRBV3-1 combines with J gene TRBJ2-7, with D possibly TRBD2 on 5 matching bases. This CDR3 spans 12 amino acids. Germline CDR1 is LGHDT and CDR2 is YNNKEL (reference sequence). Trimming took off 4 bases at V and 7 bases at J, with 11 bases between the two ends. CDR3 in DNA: TGTGCCAGCAGCCGCGGACTCCTGGAGCAGTACTTC. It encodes CASSRGLLEQYF.

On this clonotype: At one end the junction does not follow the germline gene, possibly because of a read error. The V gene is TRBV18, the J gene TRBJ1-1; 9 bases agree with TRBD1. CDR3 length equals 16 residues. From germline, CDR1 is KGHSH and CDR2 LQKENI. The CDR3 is CASSPRTGGVNTEAFF. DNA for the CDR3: TGTGCCAGCTCACCACGCACAGGGGGCGTGAATACTGAAGCTTTCTTT.

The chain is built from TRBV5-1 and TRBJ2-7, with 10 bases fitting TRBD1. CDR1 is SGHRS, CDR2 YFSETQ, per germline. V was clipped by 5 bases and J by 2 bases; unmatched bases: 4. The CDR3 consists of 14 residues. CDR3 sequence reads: CASSTGQGAYEQYF. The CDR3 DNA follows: TGCGCCAGCAGTACCGGACAGGGGGCCTACGAGCAGTACTTC.

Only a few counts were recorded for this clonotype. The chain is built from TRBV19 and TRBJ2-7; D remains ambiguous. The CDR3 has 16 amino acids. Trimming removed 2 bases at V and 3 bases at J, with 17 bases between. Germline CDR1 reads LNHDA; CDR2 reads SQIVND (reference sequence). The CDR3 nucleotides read TGTGCCAGTAGTATAAGGCCGGCAGCCAGCTACTACGAGCAGTACTTC. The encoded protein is CASSIRPAASYYEQYF.

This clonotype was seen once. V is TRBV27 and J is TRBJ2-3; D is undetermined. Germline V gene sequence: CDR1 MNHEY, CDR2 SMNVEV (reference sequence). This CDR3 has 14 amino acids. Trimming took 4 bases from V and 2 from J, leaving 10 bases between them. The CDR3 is CASSSATFTDTQYF. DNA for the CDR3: TGTGCCAGCAGTTCGGCCACGTTCACAGATACGCAGTATTTT.

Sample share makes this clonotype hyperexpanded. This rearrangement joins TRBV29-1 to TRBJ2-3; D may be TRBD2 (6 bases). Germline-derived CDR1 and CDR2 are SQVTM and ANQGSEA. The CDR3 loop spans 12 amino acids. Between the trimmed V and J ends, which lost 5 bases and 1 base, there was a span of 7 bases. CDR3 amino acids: CSVTGGTDTQYF. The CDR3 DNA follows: TGCAGCGTTACGGGGGGCACAGATACGCAGTATTTT.

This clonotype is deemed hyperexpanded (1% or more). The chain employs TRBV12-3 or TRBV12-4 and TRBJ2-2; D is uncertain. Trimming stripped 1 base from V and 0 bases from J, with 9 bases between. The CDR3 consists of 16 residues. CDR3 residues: CASSLGAGSNTGELFF. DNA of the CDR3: TGTGCCAGCAGTTTAGGGGCCGGGTCGAACACCGGGGAGCTGTTTTTT.

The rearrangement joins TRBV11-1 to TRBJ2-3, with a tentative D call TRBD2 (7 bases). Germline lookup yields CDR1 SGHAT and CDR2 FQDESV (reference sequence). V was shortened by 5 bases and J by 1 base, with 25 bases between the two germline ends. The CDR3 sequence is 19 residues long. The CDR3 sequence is CASSPWGAGEPYGTDTQYF. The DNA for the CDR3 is TGTGCCAGCAGCCCCTGGGGGGCGGGAGAGCCTTATGGCACAGATACGCAGTATTTT.

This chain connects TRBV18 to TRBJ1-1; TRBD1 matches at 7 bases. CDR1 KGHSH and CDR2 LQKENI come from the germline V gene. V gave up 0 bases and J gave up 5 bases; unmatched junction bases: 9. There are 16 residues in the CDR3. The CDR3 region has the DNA TGTGCCAGCTCACCACCCCAACAGGGGAAATGGACTGAAGCTTTCTTT. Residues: CASSPPQQGKWTEAFF.

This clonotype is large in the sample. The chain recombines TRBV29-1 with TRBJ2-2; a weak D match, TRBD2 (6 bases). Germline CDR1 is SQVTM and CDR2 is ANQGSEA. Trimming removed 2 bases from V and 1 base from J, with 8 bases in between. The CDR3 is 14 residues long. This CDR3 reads CSVEHGGNTGELFF. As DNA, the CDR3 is TGCAGCGTTGAACACGGGGGGAACACCGGGGAGCTGTTTTTT.

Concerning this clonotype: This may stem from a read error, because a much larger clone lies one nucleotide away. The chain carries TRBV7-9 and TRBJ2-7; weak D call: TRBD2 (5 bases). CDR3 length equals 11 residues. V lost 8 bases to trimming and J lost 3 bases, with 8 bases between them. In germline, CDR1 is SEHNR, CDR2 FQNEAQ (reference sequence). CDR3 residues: CASRRGYEQYF. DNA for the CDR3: TGTGCCAGCCGCCGGGGCTACGAGCAGTACTTC. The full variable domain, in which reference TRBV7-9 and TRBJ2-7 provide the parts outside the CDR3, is DTGVSQNPRHKITKRGQNVTFRCDPISEHNRLYWYRQTLGQGPEFLTYFQNEAQLEKSRLLSDRFSAERPKGSFSTLEIQRTEQGDSAMYLCASRRGYEQYFGPGTRLTVT.

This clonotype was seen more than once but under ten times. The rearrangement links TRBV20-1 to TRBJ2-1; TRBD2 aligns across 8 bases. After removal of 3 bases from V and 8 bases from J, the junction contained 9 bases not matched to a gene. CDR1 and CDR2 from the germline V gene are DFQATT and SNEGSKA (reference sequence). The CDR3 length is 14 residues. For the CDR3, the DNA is TGCAGTGCTAGTAACAGCGGGAGTGCCGATGAGCAGTTCTTC. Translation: CSASNSGSADEQFF.

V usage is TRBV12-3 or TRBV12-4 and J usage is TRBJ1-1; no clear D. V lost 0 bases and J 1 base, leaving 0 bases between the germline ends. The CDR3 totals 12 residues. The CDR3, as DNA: TGTGCCAGCAGTTTAGCGAACACTGAAGCTTTCTTT. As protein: CASSLANTEAFF.

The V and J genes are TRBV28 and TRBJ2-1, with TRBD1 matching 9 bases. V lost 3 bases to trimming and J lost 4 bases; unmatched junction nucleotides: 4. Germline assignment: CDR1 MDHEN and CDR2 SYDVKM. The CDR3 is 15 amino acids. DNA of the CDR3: TGTGCCAGCAGTTTGAGGACAGGGGCTTACAATGAGCAGTTCTTC. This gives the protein CASSLRTGAYNEQFF.

The CDR3 bases are TGTGCCAGCCGAGAGACGGGCTTCCATGGCTACACCTTC. Translated: CASRETGFHGYTF. V is TRBV25-1 and J is TRBJ1-2; unclear D gene. Trimming took off 8 bases at V and 6 bases at J, with 16 bases between the two ends. CDR1 and CDR2 (germline): MGHDK, SYGVNS. This CDR3 is 13 amino acids long.

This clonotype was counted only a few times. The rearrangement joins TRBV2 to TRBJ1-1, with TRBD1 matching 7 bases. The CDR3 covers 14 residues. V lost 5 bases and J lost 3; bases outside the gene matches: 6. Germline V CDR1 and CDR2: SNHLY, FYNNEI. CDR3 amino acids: CASSPDRRDTEAFF. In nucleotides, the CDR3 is TGTGCCAGCAGTCCGGACAGGAGGGACACTGAAGCTTTCTTT.